The 25 T cell receptor beta chains presented below share a single source sample, sequenced in a study of blood T cell repertoires in COVID-19. Here immunoSEQ multiplex PCR was the method, and the copy in TCRdb shows in-frame clones only, minus some. The table lists 250,000 to 350,000 clones, about 91% of them singletons. The sequenced material came from peripheral blood. The receptors stem from a woman in her sixties or seventies with acute or convalescent COVID-19.

The chain recombines TRBV29-1 with TRBJ1-1, with D tentatively TRBD1 (6 bases). V lost 7 bases, J lost 0 bases, and 12 bases lay in between. The germline V gene encodes CDR1 SQVTM and CDR2 ANQGSEA. This CDR3 comprises 13 residues. CDR3 nucleotide sequence: TGCAGCGCAGAGACAGGCGTGAACACTGAAGCTTTCTTT. This translates into CSAETGVNTEAFF.

This chain joins TRBV9 and TRBJ2-3, with TRBD2 matching 7 bases. V lost 4 bases to trimming and J lost 4 bases; unmatched junction nucleotides: 12. This CDR3 comprises 16 residues. Germline CDR1 SGDLS, CDR2 YYNGEE. The CDR3 loop reads CASSPRTRGGADTQYF. DNA of the CDR3: TGTGCCAGCAGCCCTCGGACTAGAGGTGGCGCAGATACGCAGTATTTT.

This chain connects TRBV20-1 to TRBJ2-1; possible D gene TRBD1, 6 bases. V lost 5 bases and J lost 0, with 23 bases in between. The germline V gene has CDR1 DFQATT and CDR2 SNEGSKA (reference sequence). There are 18 residues in the CDR3. CDR3 DNA: TGCAGTGCTCGTGCAAGGGGAAGTAGACAGGTCTCCTACAATGAGCAGTTCTTC. Its translation: CSARARGSRQVSYNEQFF.

This chain links TRBV2 with TRBJ1-1; weak D call: TRBD1 (5 bases). Trimming left V 8 bases short and J 4 bases short, with 17 bases between. The CDR3 runs to 14 residues. Per germline, CDR1 SNHLY and CDR2 FYNNEI. CDR3 DNA: TGTGCCAGCGGCGGTGCCGGGGGAGGCACTGAAGCTTTCTTT. This gives the protein CASGGAGGGTEAFF.

The chain recombines TRBV7-3 with TRBJ2-5; 7 bases fit TRBD2. The germline gives CDR1 SGHTA, CDR2 FQGTGA. The V gene end was trimmed by 4 bases and the J gene end by 4 bases; junction bases not matched to a gene: 3. The CDR3 sequence is 13 residues long. The CDR3 is CASSSGEGETQYF. CDR3 DNA sequence: TGTGCCAGCAGCTCCGGGGAGGGAGAGACCCAGTACTTC.

The chain is built from TRBV19 and TRBJ1-5, with 7 nucleotides matching TRBD1. The germline V gene has CDR1 LNHDA and CDR2 SQIVND (reference sequence). This CDR3 is 14 amino acids long. The J segment lost 3 bases and the V segment lost 3 bases, leaving 2 bases of the junction unmatched. The CDR3 bases are TGTGCCAGTAGTATCCAGGGGGACAATCAGCCCCAGCATTTT. This encodes CASSIQGDNQPQHF.

This clone was seen a single time. The chain links TRBV27 to TRBJ2-2; D gene unclear. Germline lookup yields CDR1 MNHEY and CDR2 SMNVEV (reference sequence). The CDR3 spans 14 residues. Trimming stripped 3 bases from V and 4 bases from J, with 9 bases between. The CDR3 region is CASSLRPPTGELFF. CDR3 DNA: TGTGCCAGCAGTTTGAGGCCGCCCACCGGGGAGCTGTTTTTT.

This clone occurred a few times. The genes are TRBV5-4 and TRBJ2-7; D unresolved. This CDR3 contains 14 residues. Per the germline V gene, CDR1 is SGHNT and CDR2 is YYREEE (reference sequence). With 4 bases removed from V and 6 bases from J, the gap between germline ends came to 17 bases. CDR3 DNA sequence: TGTGCCAGCAGCAGAAGACAATTACCTCTCGAGCAGTACTTC. Translation gives CASSRRQLPLEQYF.

The V call is TRBV5-1, the J call TRBJ1-4, with 9 bases identical to TRBD1. The V segment lost 7 bases and the J segment 6 bases; nucleotides outside the gene matches: 7. The CDR3 runs to 14 residues. Germline V gene data show CDR1 as SGHRS and CDR2 as YFSETQ. The CDR3 DNA sequence: TGCGCCAGCTACCGGGGACAGGGAGATGAAAAACTGTTTTTT. Amino acids: CASYRGQGDEKLFF.

The gene calls are TRBV14 and TRBJ1-1, with D hard to call. The germline CDR1 and CDR2 sequences are SGHDN and FVKESK. Trimming removed 0 bases from V and 2 bases from J, with 10 bases in between. The CDR3 covers 15 residues. As DNA, the CDR3 is TGTGCCAGCAGCCAAGACAGGCGAGTTAACACTGAAGCTTTCTTT. Translation: CASSQDRRVNTEAFF.

The rearrangement joins TRBV6-2 or TRBV6-3 to TRBJ2-3, with 9 bases that match TRBD1. The CDR3 consists of 17 residues. V gave up 5 bases and J gave up 3 bases; unmatched junction bases: 12. Germline values: CDR1 MNHEY, CDR2 SVGEGT. CDR3 nucleotides: TGTGCCAGCAGTCAAGATCCCACAGGGGGCGAAACAGATACGCAGTATTTT. Its translation: CASSQDPTGGETDTQYF.

The V call is TRBV28, the J call TRBJ1-3; 8 bases are a match to TRBD1. Germline V gene sequence: CDR1 MDHEN, CDR2 SYDVKM. The CDR3 covers 16 residues. The ends lost 2 bases at V and 4 bases at J; junction bases unmatched: 7. The CDR3 DNA is TGTGCCAGCAGTTTAAGAGGACAGGGTAGGGGAAACACCATATATTTT. This codes for CASSLRGQGRGNTIYF.

The V and J genes are TRBV6-5 and TRBJ2-7; no firm D call. The germline V gene encodes CDR1 MNHEY and CDR2 SVGAGI. This CDR3 has 11 amino acids. Trimming stripped 6 bases from V and 13 bases from J, with 16 bases between. CDR3 sequence (DNA): TGTGCCAGCAGCGGTGAGGCGGAAGCATACTTC. Amino acid sequence: CASSGEAEAYF.

This sequence joins TRBV24-1 and TRBJ2-2, with a tentative D call TRBD1 (5 bases). This CDR3 has 17 residues. The V gene lost 3 bases and the J gene lost 3 bases, with 16 bases spanning the gap. The germline V gene has CDR1 KGHDR and CDR2 SFDVKD. This chain's CDR3 is CATSDTIAGSYTGELFF. The CDR3 DNA follows: TGTGCCACCAGTGATACTATTGCAGGGTCGTACACCGGGGAGCTGTTTTTT.

The chain carries TRBV4-2 and TRBJ2-1; tentative D call: TRBD2 (5 bases). Trimming took 3 bases from V and 7 from J, leaving 13 bases between them. CDR3 length: 14 residues. Germline CDR1 is LGHNA and CDR2 is YNFKEQ. The CDR3 region is CASSHPAAQNEQFF. The CDR3 DNA sequence: TGTGCCAGCAGCCACCCAGCGGCCCAGAATGAGCAGTTCTTC.

This clone has a single count. The rearrangement links TRBV2 to TRBJ1-2, with D perhaps matching TRBD1 (5 bases). The CDR3 has 14 amino acids. CDR1 is SNHLY, CDR2 FYNNEI, per germline. V lost 6 bases, J lost 8 bases, and 19 bases lay in between. DNA of the CDR3: TGTGCCAGCAGACCCGGACAAAGAGAAGGAGGCTACACCTTC. It codes for CASRPGQREGGYTF.

This clone was seen a few times. Other DNA sequences in this sample translate to the same CDR3. The DNA for the CDR3 is TGTGCCAGCAGTTTCCCGGGAGATCAGCCCCAGCATTTT. This encodes CASSFPGDQPQHF. The chain is built from TRBV28 and TRBJ1-5; no definite D call. The CDR3 extends over 13 amino acids. Germline values: CDR1 MDHEN, CDR2 SYDVKM. V was trimmed by 3 bases and J by 5 bases, leaving 8 bases between them.

This chain connects TRBV6-2 or TRBV6-3 to TRBJ1-5, with D maybe TRBD1 (6 bases). CDR1 MNHEY and CDR2 SVGEGT come from the germline V gene. The CDR3 length is 17 residues. The V end lost 2 bases, the J end lost 0 bases, and 14 bases lay between the germline ends. The CDR3 spells CASSYPTGRGSNQPQHF. The DNA of the CDR3 is TGTGCCAGCAGTTACCCGACAGGCCGGGGTAGCAATCAGCCCCAGCATTTT.

The chain links TRBV7-3 to TRBJ2-1; TRBD1 agrees at 10 bases. CDR3 length equals 13 residues. V lost 8 bases to trimming and J lost 3 bases; unmatched junction nucleotides: 1. The V gene's germline CDR1 is SGHTA and CDR2 FQGTGA. The CDR3, as DNA: TGTGCCAGCGGGACAGGGGTCTACAATGAGCAGTTCTTC. Amino acid sequence: CASGTGVYNEQFF.

The chain couples TRBV27 to TRBJ1-2; D is unresolved. This CDR3 contains 13 residues. CDR1 is MNHEY and CDR2 is SMNVEV in the germline V gene (reference sequence). Trimming removed 5 bases from V and 4 bases from J, with 11 bases in between. Written as DNA, the CDR3 is TGTGCCAGCAGTGGTCTTAGCGGCTATGGCTACACCTTC. Amino acids: CASSGLSGYGYTF.

CDR3 nucleotides: TGTGCCTGGAGTCTGCGGAGCTACAATGAGCAGTTCTTC. Its translation is CAWSLRSYNEQFF. The rearrangement uses TRBV30 and TRBJ2-1; no firm D call. The V gene's germline CDR1 is GTSNPN and CDR2 SVGIG (reference sequence). The CDR3 is made up of 13 amino acids. V lost 2 bases and J lost 3, with 8 bases in between.

Notes on this clone: This specimen includes other DNA sequences encoding the same CDR3. The chain carries TRBV29-1 and TRBJ2-7, with 7 bases fitting TRBD1. The CDR3 consists of 13 residues. CDR1 is SQVTM, CDR2 ANQGSEA, per germline. The ends lost 2 bases at V and 2 bases at J; junction bases unmatched: 3. CDR3 nucleotides: TGCAGCGTTGAAAGGGACAGCCCCTACGAGCAGTACTTC. It translates to CSVERDSPYEQYF.

This clone turned up a few times. The chain links TRBV7-8 to TRBJ2-1; 11 bases line up with TRBD2. Looked up from germline, CDR1 is SGHVS and CDR2 is FQNEAQ. The CDR3 runs 14 residues. The J segment lost 6 bases and the V segment lost 6 bases, leaving 4 bases of the junction unmatched. CDR3 bases: TGTGCCAGCAGACTAGCGGGAGCGGGCAATGAGCAGTTCTTC. It translates to CASRLAGAGNEQFF.

The CDR3 is CAISDRAGITDTQYF. The DNA of the CDR3 is TGTGCCATCAGTGATCGAGCGGGGATCACAGATACGCAGTATTTT. This sequence joins TRBV10-3 and TRBJ2-3; TRBD2 agrees at 7 bases. V lost 3 bases and J lost 2; bases outside the gene matches: 5. CDR1 and CDR2 (germline): ENHRY, SYGVKD. The CDR3 extends over 15 amino acids.

The V and J genes are TRBV4-2 and TRBJ2-7; perhaps TRBD2 as D (6 bases). Germline V gives CDR1 LGHNA, CDR2 YNFKEQ. The CDR3 runs 13 residues. V gave up 2 bases and J gave up 6 bases, with 11 bases separating them. As DNA, the CDR3 is TGTGCCAGCAGCCAAACCGGGGGTGGCGAGCAGTACTTC. Amino acids: CASSQTGGGEQYF.